Each of the 20 T cell receptor beta chains below was sequenced from the same sample in a study of blood T cell repertoires in COVID-19. Sequencing used immunoSEQ multiplex PCR; TCRdb keeps in-frame clones, though not all of them. The sample records over 200,000 clones, approximately 80% being singletons. The sample comprised PBMCs or T cells enriched from blood (not recorded which). All receptors derive from a man aged 60-69 years who had recovered from COVID-19.

The chain joins TRBV24-1 to TRBJ1-2, with D maybe TRBD1 (5 bases). CDR1 KGHDR and CDR2 SFDVKD come from the germline V gene. This CDR3 has 14 amino acids. V lost 4 bases and J 3 bases, leaving 11 bases between the germline ends. The CDR3: CATSDLDRDYGYTF. The CDR3 DNA reads as TGTGCCACCAGTGACCTTGACAGAGACTATGGCTACACCTTC.

This clone was picked up one time. The CDR3 sequence: CASSLGLHDNSPLHF. In DNA form, the CDR3 reads TGCGCCAGCAGCTTGGGACTCCACGATAATTCACCCCTCCACTTT. The V and J genes are TRBV5-1 and TRBJ1-6; D gene uncertain. V lost 0 bases and J 5 bases, leaving 9 bases between the germline ends. The CDR3 spans 15 residues. Germline V lookup: CDR1 SGHRS, CDR2 YFSETQ. The full variable domain, completed using reference TRBV5-1 and TRBJ1-6, is KAGVTQTPRYLIKTRGQQVTLSCSPISGHRSVSWYQQTPGQGLQFLFEYFSETQRNKGNFPGRFSGRQFSNSRSEMNVSTLELGDSALYLCASSLGLHDNSPLHFGNGTRLTVT.

The chain couples TRBV4-3 to TRBJ1-5; no definite D call. This CDR3 spans 13 amino acids. Germline CDR1 is LGHNA and CDR2 is YSLEER. V lost 2 bases and J 3 bases, leaving 5 bases between the germline ends. CDR3 nucleotide sequence: TGCGCCAGCAGCCAACAGTACAATCAGCCCCAGCATTTT. The encoded protein is CASSQQYNQPQHF.

The V call is TRBV19, the J call TRBJ1-5, with D unresolved. From germline, CDR1 is LNHDA and CDR2 SQIVND (reference sequence). Trimming took off 5 bases at V and 4 bases at J, with 15 bases between the two ends. This CDR3 is 15 amino acids long. The CDR3 region is CASSGYSAGNQPQHF. CDR3 coding DNA: TGTGCCAGTAGTGGATACAGCGCGGGAAATCAGCCCCAGCATTTT.

V gene TRBV7-9 combines with J gene TRBJ1-3, with 7 positions matching TRBD1. Germline CDR1 and CDR2: SEHNR and FQNEAQ (reference sequence). The ends lost 4 bases at V and 4 bases at J; junction bases unmatched: 7. This CDR3 region has 15 residues. The CDR3 here is CASSSMPGGGNTIYF. The CDR3 DNA sequence: TGTGCCAGCAGCTCCATGCCAGGGGGAGGAAACACCATATATTTT.

The gene calls are TRBV5-1 and TRBJ2-3; 15 positions match TRBD2. The length of the CDR3 is 17 residues. Germline loops: CDR1 SGHRS, CDR2 YFSETQ. The J segment lost 5 bases and the V segment lost 5 bases, leaving 9 bases of the junction unmatched. This chain's CDR3 is CASRRGLAGGPIDTQYF. DNA for the CDR3: TGCGCCAGCAGAAGAGGACTAGCGGGGGGGCCGATAGATACGCAGTATTTT.

The rearrangement links TRBV19 to TRBJ1-1; D gene ambiguous. Trimming shortened V by 2 bases and J by 5 bases, and 18 bases separated the two germline ends. The CDR3 has 16 amino acids. CDR1 is LNHDA, CDR2 SQIVND, per germline (reference sequence). The CDR3 sequence: CASSINGPGVGTEAFF. The CDR3 DNA sequence: TGTGCCAGTAGTATAAATGGCCCCGGGGTCGGGACTGAAGCTTTCTTT.

V usage is TRBV5-1 and J usage is TRBJ1-3; D gene uncertain. The ends were cut back, 1 base at V and 0 bases at J, with 11 bases in the middle. The length of the CDR3 is 16 residues. The germline V gene encodes CDR1 SGHRS and CDR2 YFSETQ. Written as DNA, the CDR3 is TGCGCCAGCAGCTTGACCTCCCACACCTCTGGAAACACCATATATTTT. As protein: CASSLTSHTSGNTIYF.

V and J are TRBV5-6 and TRBJ2-2; 7 nucleotides agree with TRBD2. Germline loops: CDR1 SGHDT, CDR2 YYEEEE. V lost 4 bases to trimming and J lost 6 bases; unmatched junction nucleotides: 9. This CDR3 has 15 residues. The CDR3 nucleotides read TGTGCCAGCAGCCACCCGGGGAGGGAGGCCGGGGAGCTGTTTTTT. Protein product: CASSHPGREAGELFF.

V usage is TRBV3-1 (or the pseudogene TRBV3-2) and J usage is TRBJ2-7, with 8 bases aligning to TRBD1. Germline CDR1 reads LGHDT; CDR2 reads YNNKEL (reference sequence). The junction had 11 bases not matched to a gene; V was cut back by 2 bases and J by 8 bases. The CDR3 spans 15 residues. The CDR3 here is CASSQSPDRENKQYF. CDR3 sequence (DNA): TGTGCCAGCAGCCAATCACCGGACAGGGAAAATAAGCAGTACTTC.

CDR3 in amino acids: CASSWDIQNQPQHF. CDR3 DNA: TGTGCCAGCAGCTGGGACATTCAGAATCAGCCCCAGCATTTT. J is TRBJ1-5 and V is TRBV7-8; TRBD1 might be the D (6 bases). The CDR3 length is 14 residues. Trimming took 4 bases from V and 4 from J, leaving 11 bases between them. Germline V lookup: CDR1 SGHVS, CDR2 FQNEAQ.

This clone was counted a few times. The chain has TRBV29-1 and TRBJ1-1, with 7 bases aligning to TRBD1. Unmatched junction bases numbered 8, after V lost 7 bases and J lost 3 bases. Germline V gene lookup returns CDR1 SQVTM and CDR2 ANQGSEA. The CDR3 sequence is 13 residues long. In DNA, the CDR3 is TGCAGCGGTGGGACAGTGGGGGACACTGAAGCTTTCTTT. Translating gives CSGGTVGDTEAFF.

V gene TRBV4-1 combines with J gene TRBJ2-5, with a possible D match to TRBD2 (8 bases). Germline V gene data show CDR1 as MGHRA and CDR2 as YSYEKL. Between the trimmed V and J ends, which lost 0 bases and 4 bases, there was a span of 15 bases. CDR3 length: 16 residues. CDR3: CASSQDPGGGGETQYF. The CDR3 DNA reads TGCGCCAGCAGCCAAGACCCGGGAGGGGGCGGAGAGACCCAGTACTTC.

Comment on this clone: One end of the junction is discordant with germline, which a read error may explain. The CDR3 loop is CASSRNRDTEAFF. The CDR3 nucleotides are TGTGCTAGCAGCCGTAACAGGGACACTGAAGCTTTCTTT. This chain joins TRBV7-7 and TRBJ1-1; D might be TRBD1 (6 bases). Germline values: CDR1 SSHAT, CDR2 FNYEAQ (reference sequence). This CDR3 has 13 residues.

The chain is built from TRBV11-2 and TRBJ1-4, with D possibly TRBD1 on 5 matching bases. CDR1 is SGHAT and CDR2 is FQNNGV in the germline V gene. The CDR3 loop spans 15 amino acids. Trimming pared 5 bases from V and 8 bases from J, leaving 18 bases between. Here the CDR3 reads CASSPFQGFGEKLFF. CDR3 bases: TGTGCCAGCAGCCCGTTTCAGGGATTCGGGGAAAAACTGTTTTTT. Using reference TRBV11-2 and TRBJ1-4 for the parts outside the CDR3, the full variable domain is EAGVAQSPRYKIIEKRQSVAFWCNPISGHATLYWYQQILGQGPKLLIQFQNNGVVDDSQLPKDRFSAERLKGVDSTLKIQPAKLEDSAVYLCASSPFQGFGEKLFFGSGTQLSVL.

The rearrangement joins TRBV3-1 (or the pseudogene TRBV3-2) to TRBJ2-3; 7 bases map to TRBD1. V lost 4 bases to trimming and J lost 3 bases; unmatched junction nucleotides: 7. This CDR3 is 15 amino acids long. CDR1 is LGHDT, CDR2 YNNKEL, per germline (reference sequence). The DNA of the CDR3 is TGTGCCAGCAGCCCCCCCGGGACAGAGACAGATACGCAGTATTTT. It translates to CASSPPGTETDTQYF.

This sequence joins TRBV29-1 and TRBJ2-5; 9 bases line up with TRBD2. This CDR3 spans 15 amino acids. The germline CDR1 and CDR2 sequences are SQVTM and ANQGSEA. Trimming cost V 3 bases and J 4 bases; bases outside gene matches: 9. The DNA for the CDR3 is TGCAGCGTTGATTCGGGACTAGCTATTTCAGAGACCCAGTACTTC. Residues: CSVDSGLAISETQYF.

Note on this clone: The junction departs from germline at one end; a sequencing error may be responsible. The sample has other DNA sequences that encode this CDR3 too. The chain uses TRBV7-2 and TRBJ2-5, with 8 bases lining up with TRBD2. The CDR3 totals 17 residues. The germline gives CDR1 SGHTA, CDR2 FQGNSA. This chain's CDR3 is CASSLDPPGLGGETQYF. CDR3 DNA sequence: TGTGCCAGCAGTTTAGACCCCCCGGGACTAGGGGGGGAGACCCAGTACTTC.

The rearrangement links TRBV9 to TRBJ1-2, with 11 nucleotides matching TRBD1. The CDR3 has 16 amino acids. Losses at the gene ends were 5 bases for V and 4 bases for J; bases not matched to a gene: 10. CDR1 is SGDLS and CDR2 is YYNGEE in the germline V gene. The CDR3 protein is CASSDPRDRGTYGYTF. The DNA of the CDR3 is TGTGCCAGCAGTGACCCCCGGGACAGGGGGACCTATGGCTACACCTTC.

This clone has only one observation. The chain uses TRBV4-2 and TRBJ1-4, with TRBD1 matching 8 bases. CDR1 and CDR2 (germline): LGHNA, YNFKEQ. The CDR3 sequence is 16 residues long. V dropped 1 base and J dropped 3; count of bases not matched to a gene: 4. The CDR3, as DNA: TGTGCCAGCAGCCAAGCCCAGGGGGCAGCTAATGAAAAACTGTTTTTT. Residues: CASSQAQGAANEKLFF.